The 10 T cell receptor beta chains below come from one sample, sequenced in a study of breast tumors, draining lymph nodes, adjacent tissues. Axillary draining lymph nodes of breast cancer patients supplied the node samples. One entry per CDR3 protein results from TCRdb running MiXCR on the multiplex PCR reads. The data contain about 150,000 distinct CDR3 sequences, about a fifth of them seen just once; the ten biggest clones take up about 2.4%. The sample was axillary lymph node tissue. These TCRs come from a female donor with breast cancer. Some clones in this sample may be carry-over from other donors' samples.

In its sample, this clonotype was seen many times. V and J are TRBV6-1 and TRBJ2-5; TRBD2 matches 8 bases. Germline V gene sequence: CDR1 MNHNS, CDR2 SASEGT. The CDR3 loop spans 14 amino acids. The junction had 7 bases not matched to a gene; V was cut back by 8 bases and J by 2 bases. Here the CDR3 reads CASRGGGGQETQYF. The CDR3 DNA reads TGTGCCAGCCGGGGGGGGGGTGGGCAAGAGACCCAGTACTTC.

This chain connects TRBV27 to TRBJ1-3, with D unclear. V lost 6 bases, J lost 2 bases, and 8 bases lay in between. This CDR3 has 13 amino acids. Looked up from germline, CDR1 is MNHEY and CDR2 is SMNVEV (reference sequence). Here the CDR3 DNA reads TGTGCCAGCAGGGAGGGCGCTGGAAACACCATATATTTT. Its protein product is CASREGAGNTIYF.

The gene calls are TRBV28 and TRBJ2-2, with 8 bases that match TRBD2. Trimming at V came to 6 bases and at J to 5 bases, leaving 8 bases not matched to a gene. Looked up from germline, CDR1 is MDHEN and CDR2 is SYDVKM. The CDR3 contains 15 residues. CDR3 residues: CASSRSGEGTGELFF. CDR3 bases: TGTGCCAGCAGCCGTAGCGGGGAGGGGACCGGGGAGCTGTTTTTT.

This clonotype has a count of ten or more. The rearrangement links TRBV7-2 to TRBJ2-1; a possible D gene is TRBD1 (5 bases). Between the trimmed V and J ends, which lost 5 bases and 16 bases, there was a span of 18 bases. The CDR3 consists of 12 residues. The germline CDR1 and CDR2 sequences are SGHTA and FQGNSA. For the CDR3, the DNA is TGTGCCAGCAGCCAAGGACAAACTAAGTATTTCTTC. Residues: CASSQGQTKYFF.

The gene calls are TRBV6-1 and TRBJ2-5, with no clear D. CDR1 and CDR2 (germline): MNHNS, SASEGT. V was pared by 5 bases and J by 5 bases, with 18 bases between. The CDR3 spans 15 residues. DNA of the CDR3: TGTGCCAGCAGTCAGAACAGTGGGCCTAAGGAGACCCAGTACTTC. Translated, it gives CASSQNSGPKETQYF.

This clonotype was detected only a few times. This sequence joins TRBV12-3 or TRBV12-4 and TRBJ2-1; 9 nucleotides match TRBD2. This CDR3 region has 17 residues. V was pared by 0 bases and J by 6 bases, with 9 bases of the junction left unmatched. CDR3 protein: CASSLAHLAGVGNEQFF. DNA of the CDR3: TGTGCCAGCAGTTTAGCGCACTTAGCGGGAGTAGGCAATGAGCAGTTCTTC.

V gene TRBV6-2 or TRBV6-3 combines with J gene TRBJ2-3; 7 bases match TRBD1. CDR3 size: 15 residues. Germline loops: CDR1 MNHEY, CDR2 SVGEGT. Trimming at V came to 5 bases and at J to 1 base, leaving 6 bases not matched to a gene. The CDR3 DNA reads TGTGCCAGCAGTCTATTAGGACAGGGCACAGATACGCAGTATTTT. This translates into CASSLLGQGTDTQYF.

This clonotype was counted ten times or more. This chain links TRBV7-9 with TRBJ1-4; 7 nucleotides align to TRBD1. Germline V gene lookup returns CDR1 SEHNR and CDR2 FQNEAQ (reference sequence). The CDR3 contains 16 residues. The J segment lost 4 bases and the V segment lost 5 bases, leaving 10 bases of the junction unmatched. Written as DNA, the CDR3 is TGTGCCAGCAGCGCCGGCGCAGGGGGTGTTAATGAAAAACTGTTTTTT. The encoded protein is CASSAGAGGVNEKLFF.

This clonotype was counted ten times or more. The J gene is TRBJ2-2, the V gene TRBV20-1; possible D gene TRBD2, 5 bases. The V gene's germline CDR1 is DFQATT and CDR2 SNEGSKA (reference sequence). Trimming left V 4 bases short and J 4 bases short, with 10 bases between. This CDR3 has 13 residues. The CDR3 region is CSAMHGSTGELFF. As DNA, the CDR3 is TGCAGTGCTATGCATGGGAGCACCGGGGAGCTGTTTTTT.

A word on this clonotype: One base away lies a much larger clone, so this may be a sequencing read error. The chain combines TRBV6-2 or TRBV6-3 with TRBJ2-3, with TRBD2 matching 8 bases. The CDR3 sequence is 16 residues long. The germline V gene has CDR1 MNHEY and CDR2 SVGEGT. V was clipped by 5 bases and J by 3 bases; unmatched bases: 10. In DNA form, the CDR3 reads TGTGCCAGCAGTAAGCTAGCGGGTCTCTCTACAGATACGCAGTATTTT. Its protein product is CASSKLAGLSTDTQYF.